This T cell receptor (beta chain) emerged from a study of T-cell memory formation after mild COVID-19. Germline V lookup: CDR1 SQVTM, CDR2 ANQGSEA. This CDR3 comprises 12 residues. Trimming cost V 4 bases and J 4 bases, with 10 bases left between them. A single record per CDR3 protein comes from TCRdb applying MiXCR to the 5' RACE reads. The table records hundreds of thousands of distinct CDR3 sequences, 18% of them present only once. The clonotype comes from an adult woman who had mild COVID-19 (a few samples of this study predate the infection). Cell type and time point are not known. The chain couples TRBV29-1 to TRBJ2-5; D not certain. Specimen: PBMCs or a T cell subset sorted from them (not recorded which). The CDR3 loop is CSVVFRRETQYF. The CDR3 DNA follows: TGCAGCGTTGTGTTCCGCAGAGAGACCCAGTACTTC.